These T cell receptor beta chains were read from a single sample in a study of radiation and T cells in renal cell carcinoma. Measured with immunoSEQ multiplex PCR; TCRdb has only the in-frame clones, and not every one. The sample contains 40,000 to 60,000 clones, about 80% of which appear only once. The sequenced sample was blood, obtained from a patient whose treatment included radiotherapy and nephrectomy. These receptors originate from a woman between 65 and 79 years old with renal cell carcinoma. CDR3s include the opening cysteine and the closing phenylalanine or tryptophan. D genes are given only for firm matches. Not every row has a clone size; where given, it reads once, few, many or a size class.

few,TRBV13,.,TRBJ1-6,CASSLGPYNSPLHF,TGTGCCAGCAGCTTAGGACCTTATAATTCACCCCTCCACTTT
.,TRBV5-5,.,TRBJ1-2,CASSLAGLTYGYTF,TGTGCCAGCAGCTTGGCCGGACTCACCTATGGCTACACCTTC
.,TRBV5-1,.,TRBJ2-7,CASSSDSAETPWGEQYF,TGCGCCAGCAGCTCAGATTCTGCGGAAACCCCCTGGGGCGAGCAGTACTTC
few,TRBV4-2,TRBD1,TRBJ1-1,CASSRTDRGAFEAFF,TGTGCCAGCAGCCGAACCGACAGGGGCGCTTTTGAAGCTTTCTTT
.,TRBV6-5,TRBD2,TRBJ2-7,CASSYSTSGRAEQYF,TGTGCCAGCAGTTACTCGACTAGCGGGAGGGCCGAGCAGTACTTC
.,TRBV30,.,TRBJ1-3,CAWALGQISSSGNTIYF,TGTGCCTGGGCATTGGGCCAAATCAGTAGCTCTGGAAACACCATATATTTT
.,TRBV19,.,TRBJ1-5,CASSIPRALFSDQPQHF,TGTGCCAGTAGTATTCCCAGGGCTTTGTTTAGCGATCAGCCCCAGCATTTT
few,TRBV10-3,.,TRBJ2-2,CAISGRTNTGELFF,TGTGCCATCAGTGGGAGGACGAACACCGGGGAGCTGTTTTTT
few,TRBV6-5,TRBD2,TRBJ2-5,CASSPREGIETQYF,TGTGCCAGCAGTCCCAGGGAGGGGATAGAGACCCAGTACTTC
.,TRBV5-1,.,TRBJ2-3,CASSLGQVGTDTQYF,TGCGCCAGCAGCTTGGGGCAGGTGGGCACAGATACGCAGTATTTT
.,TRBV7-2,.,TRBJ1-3,CASSFSREGNTIYF,TGTGCCAGCAGCTTCTCTCGGGAGGGAAACACCATATATTTT
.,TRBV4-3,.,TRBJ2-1,CASSQDIATYNEQFF,TGCGCCAGCAGCCAAGATATAGCTACTTACAATGAGCAGTTCTTC
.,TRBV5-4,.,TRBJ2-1,CASSLMLTVSYNEQFF,TGTGCCAGCAGCCTTATGTTGACAGTGTCCTACAATGAGCAGTTCTTC
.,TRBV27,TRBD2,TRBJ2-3,CASSTWTSGSVDTQYF,TGTGCCAGCAGTACGTGGACTAGCGGGAGTGTCGATACGCAGTATTTT